This T cell receptor beta chain was retrieved from a study of blood T cell repertoires in COVID-19. Study context: Spain, Italy and the United States supplied samples that represented acute and convalescent COVID-19. PBMCs, B-cell-depleted T cells, or T cells provided the cDNA or gDNA that made up the material.

Authors' methods: How many nucleated cells were present was estimated from reference gene primer amplification. The assay was immunoSEQ multiplex PCR, and TCRdb's table has in-frame clones only and misses some. V, J and clone size are taken as reported in that table, and D and trimming were inferred from the DNA itself. Of approximately 44,000 clones in the sample, roughly 79% were seen once. Germline V gives CDR1 SGHAT, CDR2 FQNNGV. The CDR3 length is 16 residues. Trimming took 3 bases from V and 0 from J, leaving 14 bases between them. Material: peripheral blood. The sequence came from a woman of 80 years or more with acute or convalescent COVID-19. V usage is TRBV11-2 and J usage is TRBJ1-1; D uncertain. CDR3 sequence: CASSLKFGHVNTEAFF. The CDR3 nucleotides are TGTGCCAGCAGCTTGAAGTTTGGCCACGTGAACACTGAAGCTTTCTTT.